This T cell receptor (delta chain) was identified during a study of gammadelta T cells in human blood. Concerning this clone itself: This likely stems from a read error, as it lies one base from a far larger clone. This sample includes further DNA sequences coding for the same CDR3.

TCRdb re-processed the RT-PCR reads using CATT. Found here are 450 to 600 delta-chain clones, about 45% of them singletons; the top ten hold around 55%. In germline, CDR1 is GEAIGNYY, CDR2 EKD. J was trimmed by 0 bases and V by 1 base; bases with no gene match: 12. This CDR3 region has 18 residues. The chain links TRDV2 to TRDJ1; 8 bases are shared with TRDD3. This receptor was taken from a human donor. Sequencing was performed on Vgamma9Vdelta2 gamma-delta T cells from adult blood. The CDR3 loop is CACDTITGGPQYTDKLIF. CDR3 bases: TGTGCCTGTGACACGATTACTGGGGGGCCACAGTACACCGATAAACTCATCTTT.